This record looks at one T cell receptor (beta chain) sequence and its context. The V and J ends lost 8 bases and 0 bases respectively, with 20 bases between them. CDR3 length: 18 residues. The germline V gene has CDR1 ENHRY and CDR2 SYGVKD. This entry is derived from a study of shared clonotypes between healthy human individuals. The protocol was immunoSEQ multiplex PCR, while the TCRdb copy is restricted to in-frame clones and leaves out a portion. The sample yields over a million clones, roughly 97% seen once. The sequenced sample consisted of naive CD4+ T cells sorted from blood. Subset of the sample: CD45RA+ positively selected. The chain is built from TRBV10-3 and TRBJ2-6, with D uncertain. This TCR derives from a man aged 25 to 45 in good health. CDR3 bases: TGTGCCATCTCGACCACCCCGGCAGGCTTCTCTGGGGCCAACGTCCTGACTTTC. It codes for CAISTTPAGFSGANVLTF.